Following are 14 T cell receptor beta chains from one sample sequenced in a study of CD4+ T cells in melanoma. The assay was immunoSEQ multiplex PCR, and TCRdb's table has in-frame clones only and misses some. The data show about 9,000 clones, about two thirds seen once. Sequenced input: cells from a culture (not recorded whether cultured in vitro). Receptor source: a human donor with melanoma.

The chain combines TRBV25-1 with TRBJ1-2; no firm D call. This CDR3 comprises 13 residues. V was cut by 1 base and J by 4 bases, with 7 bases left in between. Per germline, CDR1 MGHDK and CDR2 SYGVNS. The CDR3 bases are TGTGCCAGCAGTGAATTAGGGATCTATGGCTACACCTTC. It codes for CASSELGIYGYTF.

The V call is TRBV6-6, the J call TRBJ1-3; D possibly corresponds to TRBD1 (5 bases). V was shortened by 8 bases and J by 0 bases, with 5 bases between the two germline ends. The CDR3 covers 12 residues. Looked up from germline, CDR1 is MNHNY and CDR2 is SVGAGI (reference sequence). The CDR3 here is CASGTSGNTIYF. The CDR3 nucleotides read TGTGCCAGCGGGACCTCTGGAAACACCATATATTTT.

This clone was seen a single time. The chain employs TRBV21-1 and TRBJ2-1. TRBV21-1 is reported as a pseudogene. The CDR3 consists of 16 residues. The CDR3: CASSRRDGMSYNEQFF. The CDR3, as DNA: TGTGCCAGCAGCAGACGGGACGGTATGTCCTACAATGAGCAGTTCTTC.

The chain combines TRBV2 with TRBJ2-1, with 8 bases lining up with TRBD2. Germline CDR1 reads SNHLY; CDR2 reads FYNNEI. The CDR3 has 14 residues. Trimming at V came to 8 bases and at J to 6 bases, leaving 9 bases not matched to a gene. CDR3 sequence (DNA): TGTGCCAGCGCGGGGGGTGCTAAGGTCAATGAGCAGTTCTTC. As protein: CASAGGAKVNEQFF.

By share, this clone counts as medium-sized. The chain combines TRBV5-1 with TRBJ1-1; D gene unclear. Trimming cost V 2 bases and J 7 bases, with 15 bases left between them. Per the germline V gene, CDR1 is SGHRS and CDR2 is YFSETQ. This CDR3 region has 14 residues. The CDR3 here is CASSFGRLGGEAFF. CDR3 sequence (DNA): TGCGCCAGCAGCTTCGGTCGTCTTGGAGGTGAAGCTTTCTTT.

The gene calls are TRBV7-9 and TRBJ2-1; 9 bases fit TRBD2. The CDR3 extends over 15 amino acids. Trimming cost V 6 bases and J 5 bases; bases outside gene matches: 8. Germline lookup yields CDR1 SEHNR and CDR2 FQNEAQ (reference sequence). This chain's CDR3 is CASRLVLAGNNEQFF. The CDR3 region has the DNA TGTGCCAGCAGACTAGTACTAGCGGGTAACAATGAGCAGTTCTTC.

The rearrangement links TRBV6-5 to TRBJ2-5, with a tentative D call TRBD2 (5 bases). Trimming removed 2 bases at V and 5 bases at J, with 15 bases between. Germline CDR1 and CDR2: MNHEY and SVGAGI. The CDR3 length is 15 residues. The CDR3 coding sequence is TGTGCCAGCAGTTACCGGACCGGGGTTGGGGAGACCCAGTACTTC. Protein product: CASSYRTGVGETQYF.

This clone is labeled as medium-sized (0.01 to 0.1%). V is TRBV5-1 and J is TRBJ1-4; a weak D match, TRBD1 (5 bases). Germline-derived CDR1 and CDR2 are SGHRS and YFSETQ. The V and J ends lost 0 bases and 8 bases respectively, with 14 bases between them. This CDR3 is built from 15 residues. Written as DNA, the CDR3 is TGCGCCAGCAGCTTGGCCCACCAAGGACACGAAAAACTGTTTTTT. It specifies CASSLAHQGHEKLFF.

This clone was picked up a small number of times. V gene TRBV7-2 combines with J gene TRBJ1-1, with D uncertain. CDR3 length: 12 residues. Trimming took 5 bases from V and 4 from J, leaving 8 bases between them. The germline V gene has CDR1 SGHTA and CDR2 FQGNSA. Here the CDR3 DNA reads TGTGCCAGCAGCCCTCAGCGCACTGAAGCTTTCTTT. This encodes CASSPQRTEAFF. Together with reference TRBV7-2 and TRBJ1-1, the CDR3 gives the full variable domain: GAGVSQSPSNKVTEKGKDVELRCDPISGHTALYWYRQSLGQGLEFLIYFQGNSAPDKSGLPSDRFSAERTGGSVSTLTIQRTQQEDSAVYLCASSPQRTEAFFGQGTRLTVV.

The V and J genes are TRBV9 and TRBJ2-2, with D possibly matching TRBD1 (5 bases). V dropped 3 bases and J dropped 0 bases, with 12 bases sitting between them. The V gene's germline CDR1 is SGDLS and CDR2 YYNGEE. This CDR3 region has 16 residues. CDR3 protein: CASSARQSANTGELFF. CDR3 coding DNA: TGTGCCAGCAGCGCTAGACAGTCAGCGAACACCGGGGAGCTGTTTTTT.

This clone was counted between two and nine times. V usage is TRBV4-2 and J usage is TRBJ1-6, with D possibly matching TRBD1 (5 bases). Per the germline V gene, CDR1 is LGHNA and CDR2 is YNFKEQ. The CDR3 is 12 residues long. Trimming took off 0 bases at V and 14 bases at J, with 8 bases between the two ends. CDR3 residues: CASSQDTGTLHF. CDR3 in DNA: TGTGCCAGCAGCCAAGATACAGGTACCCTCCACTTT.

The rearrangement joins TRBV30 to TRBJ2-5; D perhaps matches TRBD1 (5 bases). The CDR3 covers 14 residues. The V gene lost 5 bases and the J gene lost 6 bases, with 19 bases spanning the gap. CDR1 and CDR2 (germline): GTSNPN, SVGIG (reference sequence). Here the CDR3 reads CAWGSRLGVQTQYF. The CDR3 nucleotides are TGTGCCTGGGGGTCGCGGCTAGGGGTCCAGACCCAGTACTTC. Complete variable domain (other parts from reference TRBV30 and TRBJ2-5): SQTIHQWPATLVQPVGSPLSLECTVEGTSNPNLYWYRQAAGRGLQLLFYSVGIGQISSEVPQNLSASRPQDRQFILSSKKLLLSDSGFYLCAWGSRLGVQTQYFGPGTRLLVL.

The CDR3 coding sequence is TGTGCCAGCAGCCCAAACCGGGACTCTAATGAAAAACTGTTTTTT. This sequence encodes CASSPNRDSNEKLFF. This sequence joins TRBV11-2 and TRBJ1-4; a possible D gene is TRBD1 (5 bases). V lost 5 bases, J lost 3 bases, and 13 bases lay in between. The CDR3 sequence is 15 residues long. Per germline, CDR1 SGHAT and CDR2 FQNNGV.

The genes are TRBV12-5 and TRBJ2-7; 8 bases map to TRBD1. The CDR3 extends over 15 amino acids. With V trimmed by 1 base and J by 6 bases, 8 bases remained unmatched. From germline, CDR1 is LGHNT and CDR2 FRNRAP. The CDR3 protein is CASGLGQGIDSEQYF. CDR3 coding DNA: TGTGCTAGTGGTTTGGGACAGGGGATCGACAGCGAGCAGTACTTC.